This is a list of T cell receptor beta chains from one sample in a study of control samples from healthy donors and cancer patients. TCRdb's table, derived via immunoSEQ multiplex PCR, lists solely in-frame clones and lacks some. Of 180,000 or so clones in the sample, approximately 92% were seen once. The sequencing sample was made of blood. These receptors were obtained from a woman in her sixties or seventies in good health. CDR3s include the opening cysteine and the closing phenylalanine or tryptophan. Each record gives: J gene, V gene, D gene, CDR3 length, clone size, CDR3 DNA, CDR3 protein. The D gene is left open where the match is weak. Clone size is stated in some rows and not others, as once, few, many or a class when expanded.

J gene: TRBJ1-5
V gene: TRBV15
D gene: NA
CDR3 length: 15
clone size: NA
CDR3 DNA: TGTGCCACCAGCGTTGAAGGCAGGGGCAATCAGCCCCAGCATTTT
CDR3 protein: CATSVEGRGNQPQHF

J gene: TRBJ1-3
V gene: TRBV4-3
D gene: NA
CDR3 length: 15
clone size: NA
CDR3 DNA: TGCGCCAGCAGCCCCGGACGAGGCTCTGGAAACACCATATATTTT
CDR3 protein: CASSPGRGSGNTIYF

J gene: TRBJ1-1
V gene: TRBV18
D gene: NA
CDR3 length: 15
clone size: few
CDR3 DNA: TGTGCCAGCTCACCATCGGCAGCGACTAACACTGAAGCTTTCTTT
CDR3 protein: CASSPSAATNTEAFF

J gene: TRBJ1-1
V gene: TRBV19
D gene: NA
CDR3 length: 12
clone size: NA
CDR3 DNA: TGTTCCGGGGGCGCCGTGGACACTGAAGCTTTCTTT
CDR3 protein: CSGGAVDTEAFF

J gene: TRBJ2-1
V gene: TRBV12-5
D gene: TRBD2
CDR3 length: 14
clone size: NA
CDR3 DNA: TGTGCTAGTGGGAGGGACTACCCCCAGGGAGAGCAGTTCTTC
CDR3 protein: CASGRDYPQGEQFF

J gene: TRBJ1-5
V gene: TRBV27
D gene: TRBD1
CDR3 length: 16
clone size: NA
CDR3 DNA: TGTGCCAGCAGTTCGCGGACAGGATCGAGCAATCAGCCCCAGCATTTT
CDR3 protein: CASSSRTGSSNQPQHF

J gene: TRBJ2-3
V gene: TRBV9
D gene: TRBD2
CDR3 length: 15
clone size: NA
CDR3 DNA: TGTGCCAGCAGCCCAAGGACTAGCGGGGGGGCTACGCAGTATTTT
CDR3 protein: CASSPRTSGGATQYF

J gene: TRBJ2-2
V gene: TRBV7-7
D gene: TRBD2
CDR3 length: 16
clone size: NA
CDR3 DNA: TGTGCCAGCAGCCCTCTGCGGGGGATAGACACCGGGGAGCTGTTTTTT
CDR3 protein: CASSPLRGIDTGELFF

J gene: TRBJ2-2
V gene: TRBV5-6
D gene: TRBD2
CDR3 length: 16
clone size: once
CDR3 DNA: TGTGCCAGCAGCTTGGGGACTAGCGGGGAGGTCGGGGAGCTGTTTTTT
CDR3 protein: CASSLGTSGEVGELFF

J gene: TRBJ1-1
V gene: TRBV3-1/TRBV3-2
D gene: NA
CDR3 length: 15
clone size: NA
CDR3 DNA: TGTGCCAGCACTAATGGGGAGGGGCTTGTCACTGAAGCTTTCTTT
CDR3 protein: CASTNGEGLVTEAFF

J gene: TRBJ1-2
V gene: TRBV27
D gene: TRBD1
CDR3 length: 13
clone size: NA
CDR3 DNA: TGTGCCAGCAGTTTGTACAGGGGGAATGGCTACACCTTC
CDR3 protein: CASSLYRGNGYTF

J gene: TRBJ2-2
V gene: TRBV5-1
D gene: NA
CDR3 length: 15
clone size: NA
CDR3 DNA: TGCGCCACCTCCCTAAGCCCGGTTAGCACCGGGGAGCTGTTTTTT
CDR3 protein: CATSLSPVSTGELFF

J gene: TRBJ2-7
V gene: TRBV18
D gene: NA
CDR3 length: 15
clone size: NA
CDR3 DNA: TGTGCCAGCTCACCCGGACAGCCTAACTCCTACGAGCAGTACTTC
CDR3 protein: CASSPGQPNSYEQYF

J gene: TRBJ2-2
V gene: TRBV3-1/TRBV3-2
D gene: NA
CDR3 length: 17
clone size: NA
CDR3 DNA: TGTGCCAGCAGCCAAGGGGGACCTATTATTACCTCCGGGGAGCTGTTTTTT
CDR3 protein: CASSQGGPIITSGELFF

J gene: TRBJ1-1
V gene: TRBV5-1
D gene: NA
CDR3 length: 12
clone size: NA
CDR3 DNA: TGCGCCAGCAGCTTCGTAGGGACACCGGCTTTCTTT
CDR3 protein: CASSFVGTPAFF

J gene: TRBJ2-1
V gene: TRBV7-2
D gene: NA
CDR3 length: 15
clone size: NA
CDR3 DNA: TGTGCCAGCAGCGACTACAGGGCGTGGTACAATGAGCAGTTCTTC
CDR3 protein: CASSDYRAWYNEQFF

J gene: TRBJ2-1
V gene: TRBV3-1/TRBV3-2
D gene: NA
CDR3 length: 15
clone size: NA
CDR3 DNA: TGTGCCAGCAGCCCCGGACTGGGCCACTACAATGAGCAGTTCTTC
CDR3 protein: CASSPGLGHYNEQFF

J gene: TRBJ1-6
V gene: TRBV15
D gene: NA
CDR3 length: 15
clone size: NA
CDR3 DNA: TGTGCCACCAGCAGATCAATGACAGATAATTCACCCCTCCACTTT
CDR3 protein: CATSRSMTDNSPLHF

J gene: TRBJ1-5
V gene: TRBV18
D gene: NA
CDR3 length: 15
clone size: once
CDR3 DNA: TGTGCCAGCTCACCACCGGGGGGATTTGATCAGCCCCAGCATTTT
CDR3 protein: CASSPPGGFDQPQHF

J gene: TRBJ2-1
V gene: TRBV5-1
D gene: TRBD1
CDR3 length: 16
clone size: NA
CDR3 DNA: TGCGCCAGCAGCTTGTTGCAGGGGGCGTCCCTCAATGAGCAGTTCTTC
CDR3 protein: CASSLLQGASLNEQFF

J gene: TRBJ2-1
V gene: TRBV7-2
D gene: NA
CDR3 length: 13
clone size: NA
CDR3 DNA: TGTGCCAGCAGCTTAGGGGCGGGGTACGAGCAGTTCTTC
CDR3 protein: CASSLGAGYEQFF

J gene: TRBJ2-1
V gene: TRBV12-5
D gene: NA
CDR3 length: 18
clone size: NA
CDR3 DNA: TGTGCTAGTGGTTTGGTTTTTCTATTGTACAGGCTGGACAATGAGCAGTTCTTC
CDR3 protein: CASGLVFLLYRLDNEQFF

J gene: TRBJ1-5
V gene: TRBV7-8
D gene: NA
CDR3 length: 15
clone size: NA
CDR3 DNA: TGTGCCAGCAGGGACAGTGGGGGCCTCGGACAGCCCCAGCATTTT
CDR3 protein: CASRDSGGLGQPQHF

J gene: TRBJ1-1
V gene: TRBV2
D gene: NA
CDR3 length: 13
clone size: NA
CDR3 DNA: TGTGCCAGCAGTGTTAATACTGACACTGAAGCTTTCTTT
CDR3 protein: CASSVNTDTEAFF

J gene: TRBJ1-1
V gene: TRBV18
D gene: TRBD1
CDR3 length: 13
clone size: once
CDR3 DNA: TGTGCCAGCTCACCCTTCGACAGGGCTGAAGCTTTCTTT
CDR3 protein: CASSPFDRAEAFF

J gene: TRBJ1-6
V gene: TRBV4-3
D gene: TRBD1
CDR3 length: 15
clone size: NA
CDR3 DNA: TGCGCCAGCAGCCAAGAGGGACAGGGATCCTCACCCCTCCACTTT
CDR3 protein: CASSQEGQGSSPLHF

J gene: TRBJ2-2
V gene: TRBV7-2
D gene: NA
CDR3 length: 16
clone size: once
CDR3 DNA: TGTGCCAGCAGCTTTGACCCCGGGTCGAACACCGGGGAGCTGTTTTTT
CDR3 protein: CASSFDPGSNTGELFF

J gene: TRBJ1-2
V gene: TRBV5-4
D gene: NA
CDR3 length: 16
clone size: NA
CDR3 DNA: TGTGCCAGCAGCCTGACAGGAGTACTACGTAACTATGGCTACACCTTC
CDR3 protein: CASSLTGVLRNYGYTF

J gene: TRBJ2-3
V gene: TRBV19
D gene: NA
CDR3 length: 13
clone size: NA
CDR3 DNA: TGTGCCAGTAAAAAGGGGACGGGAGATACGCAGTATTTT
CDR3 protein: CASKKGTGDTQYF

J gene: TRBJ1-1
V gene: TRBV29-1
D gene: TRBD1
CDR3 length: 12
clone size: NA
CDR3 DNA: TGCAGCGTTCGAACAGGGGGCACTGAAGCTTTCTTT
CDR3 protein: CSVRTGGTEAFF

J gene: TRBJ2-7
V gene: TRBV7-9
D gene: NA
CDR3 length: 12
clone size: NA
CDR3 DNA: TGTGCCAGCAGCCCGGCCCAGCCCGAGCAGTACTTC
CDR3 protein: CASSPAQPEQYF

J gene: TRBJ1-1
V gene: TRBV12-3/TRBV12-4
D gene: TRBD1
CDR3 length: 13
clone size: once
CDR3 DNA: TGTGCCAGCAGTCGCGACAGGGTCACTGAAGCTTTCTTT
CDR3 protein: CASSRDRVTEAFF

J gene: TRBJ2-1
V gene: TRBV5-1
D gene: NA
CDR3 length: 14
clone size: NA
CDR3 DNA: TGCGCCAGCCAAGGGGAACCCACCTACAATGAGCAGTTCTTC
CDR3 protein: CASQGEPTYNEQFF

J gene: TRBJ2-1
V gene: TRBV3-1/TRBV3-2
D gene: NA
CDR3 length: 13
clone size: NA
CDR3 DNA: TGTGCCAGCAGCGCCCGGGACAAGGATGAGCAGTTCTTC
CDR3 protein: CASSARDKDEQFF

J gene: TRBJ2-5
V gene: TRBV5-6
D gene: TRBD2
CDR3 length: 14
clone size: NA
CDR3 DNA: TGTGCCAGCAGCTTGAGGACTAGCGCGGAGACCCAGTACTTC
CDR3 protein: CASSLRTSAETQYF

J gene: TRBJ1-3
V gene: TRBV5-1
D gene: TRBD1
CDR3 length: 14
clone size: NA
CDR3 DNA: TGCGCCAGCAGCGAGGGGGCCAGCCGAAACACCATATATTTT
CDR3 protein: CASSEGASRNTIYF

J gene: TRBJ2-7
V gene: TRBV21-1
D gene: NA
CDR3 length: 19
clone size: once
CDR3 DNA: TGTGCCAGCAGCATAAGGGGGCACCGGCACACTCGGAGCTCCTACGAGCAGTACTTC
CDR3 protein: CASSIRGHRHTRSSYEQYF

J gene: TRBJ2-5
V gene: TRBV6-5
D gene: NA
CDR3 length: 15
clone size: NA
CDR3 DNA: TGTGCCAGCAGTTACTCTGGCAGACCACAAGAGACCCAGTACTTC
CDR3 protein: CASSYSGRPQETQYF

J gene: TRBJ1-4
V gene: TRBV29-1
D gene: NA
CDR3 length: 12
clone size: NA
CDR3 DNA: TGCAGCGCTCGGGACGGAGGGGAAAAACTGTTTTTT
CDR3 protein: CSARDGGEKLFF

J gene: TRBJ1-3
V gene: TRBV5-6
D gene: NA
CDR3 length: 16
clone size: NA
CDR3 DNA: TGTGCCAGCAGCTTGTTAGGTGGCCCCGTCGGAAACACCATATATTTT
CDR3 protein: CASSLLGGPVGNTIYF

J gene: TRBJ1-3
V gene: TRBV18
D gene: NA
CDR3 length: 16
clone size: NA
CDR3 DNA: TGTGCCAGCTCACCGACACTCGGGAGCTCTGGAAACACCATATATTTT
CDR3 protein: CASSPTLGSSGNTIYF

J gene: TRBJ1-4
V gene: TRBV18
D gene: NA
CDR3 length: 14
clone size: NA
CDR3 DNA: TGTGCCAGCTCAGCCGGGCCGATTAATGAAAAACTGTTTTTT
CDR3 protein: CASSAGPINEKLFF

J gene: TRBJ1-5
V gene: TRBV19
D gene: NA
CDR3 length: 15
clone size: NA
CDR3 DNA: TGTGCCAGTACTCCGGGGGGGAGGGATCGTCAGCCCCAGCATTTT
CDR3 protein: CASTPGGRDRQPQHF

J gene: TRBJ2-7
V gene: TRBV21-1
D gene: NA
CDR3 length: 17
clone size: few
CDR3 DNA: TGTGCCAGCAGCAAAATAACCGGACAGGGGGTCTCCTACGAGCAGTACTTC
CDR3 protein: CASSKITGQGVSYEQYF

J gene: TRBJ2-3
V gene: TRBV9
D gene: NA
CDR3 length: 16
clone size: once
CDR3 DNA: TGTGCCAGCAGCGAGGGCAGACATGAACTTACAGATACGCAGTATTTT
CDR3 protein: CASSEGRHELTDTQYF

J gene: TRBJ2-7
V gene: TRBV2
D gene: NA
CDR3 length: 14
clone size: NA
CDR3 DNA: TGTGCCAGCAAGAAGGCGACAACCTCCTACGAGCAGTACTTC
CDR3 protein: CASKKATTSYEQYF

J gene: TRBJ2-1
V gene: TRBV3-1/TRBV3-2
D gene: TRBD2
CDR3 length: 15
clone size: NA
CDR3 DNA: TGTGCCAGCAGCTGGACTAGCGGGGCCCGGAATGAGCAGTTCTTC
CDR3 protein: CASSWTSGARNEQFF

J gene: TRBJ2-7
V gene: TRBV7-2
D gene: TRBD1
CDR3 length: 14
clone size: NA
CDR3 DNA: TGTGCCAGCAGCGCCGACAGGGCCTCCTACGAGCAGTACTTC
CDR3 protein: CASSADRASYEQYF

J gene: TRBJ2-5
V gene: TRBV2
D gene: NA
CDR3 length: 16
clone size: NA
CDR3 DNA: TGTGCCAGCACCCAACGGGACTCGCAATACCAAGAGACCCAGTACTTC
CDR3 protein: CASTQRDSQYQETQYF

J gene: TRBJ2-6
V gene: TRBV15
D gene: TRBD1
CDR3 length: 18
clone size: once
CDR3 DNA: TGTGCCACCAGCAGAAGTCCAGGGGGCGGGCCCGGGGCCAACGTCCTGACTTTC
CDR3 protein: CATSRSPGGGPGANVLTF

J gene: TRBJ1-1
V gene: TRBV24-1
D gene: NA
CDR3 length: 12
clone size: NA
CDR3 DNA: TGTGCCACCAGTGATCCGGAAATGAGAGCTTTCTTT
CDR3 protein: CATSDPEMRAFF